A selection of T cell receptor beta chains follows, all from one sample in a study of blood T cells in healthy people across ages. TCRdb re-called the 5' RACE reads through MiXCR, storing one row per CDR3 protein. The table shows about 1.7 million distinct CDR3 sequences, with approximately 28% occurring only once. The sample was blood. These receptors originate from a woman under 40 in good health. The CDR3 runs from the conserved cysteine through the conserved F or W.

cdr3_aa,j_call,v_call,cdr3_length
CATSDGRGGNIQYF,TRBJ2-4,TRBV24-1,14
CSANFLGEMFF,TRBJ2-2,TRBV20-1,11
CSVETARGQPQHF,TRBJ1-5,TRBV29-1,13
CASSRQPGEQYF,TRBJ2-7,TRBV3-1,12
CASTPVRGNYGYTF,TRBJ1-2,TRBV4-1,14
CSARAGGHNQPRHF,TRBJ1-5,TRBV20-1,14
CASSQDPGGFYEQYF,TRBJ2-7,TRBV4-1,15
CASSPLTGMNTEAFF,TRBJ1-1,TRBV5-5,15
CSAELAGGFNEQFF,TRBJ2-1,TRBV20-1,14
CASSFSSGGWETQYF,TRBJ2-5,TRBV12-3/TRBV12-4,15
CASSPRLAGEVDTQYF,TRBJ2-3,TRBV9,16
CASSLVIPQETQYF,TRBJ2-5,TRBV7-9,14
CASSLDRVTKNIQYF,TRBJ2-4,TRBV7-9,15
CASSLSGGGAEQYF,TRBJ2-7,TRBV6-1,14
CASRDRGDTQYF,TRBJ2-3,TRBV2,12
CASSILWQPQHF,TRBJ1-5,TRBV19,12
CASSALAGDEQFF,TRBJ2-1,TRBV9,13
CAWRSRGGNTEAFF,TRBJ1-1,TRBV30,14
CASRTSGGNEKLFF,TRBJ1-4,TRBV12-3/TRBV12-4,14
CSARDKSVLETQYF,TRBJ2-5,TRBV20-1,14
CSAGRNNQPQHF,TRBJ1-5,TRBV20-1,12
CASSYGREYLSYEQFF,.,TRBV12-3/TRBV12-4,16
CSVVSQSTDTQYF,TRBJ2-3,TRBV29-1,13
CASSLDLVQGGNEQFF,TRBJ2-1,TRBV11-2,16
CASSLQAQGATDTQYF,TRBJ2-3,TRBV11-2,16
CASINPGAPLHF,TRBJ1-6,TRBV2,12
CAGRDPGQSYEQYF,TRBJ2-7,TRBV6-2/TRBV6-3,14
CASRREEHNEQFF,TRBJ2-1,TRBV6-6,13
CASSRRQAEAFF,TRBJ1-1,TRBV12-3/TRBV12-4,12
CASSTMGPYEQYF,TRBJ2-7,TRBV28,13
CASSDTGGIGELFF,TRBJ2-2,TRBV7-9,14
CASSSLAGGLETQYF,TRBJ2-5,TRBV28,15
CASGLGQGTDTQYF,TRBJ2-3,TRBV12-5,14
CASSWGDRGREQYF,TRBJ2-7,TRBV7-2,14
CASSLGYRSGHTF,TRBJ1-2,TRBV27,13
CASSSTLTGQETQYF,TRBJ2-5,TRBV9,15
CASSQGAEGSTEAFF,TRBJ1-1,TRBV4-1,15
CASNLAPGQGNEQFF,TRBJ2-1,TRBV7-2,15
CASTGGSKNIQYF,TRBJ2-4,TRBV30,13
CASLGQGGHNEQFF,TRBJ2-1,TRBV2,14
CASSWWTVLSYEQYF,TRBJ2-7,TRBV5-6,15
CASSLADRGDYGYTF,TRBJ1-2,TRBV7-9,15
CASSGEFRDRGNYGYTF,TRBJ1-2,TRBV5-1,17
CASSESGYTQYF,TRBJ2-3,TRBV9,12
CASSVYRVNTEAFF,TRBJ1-1,TRBV5-4,14